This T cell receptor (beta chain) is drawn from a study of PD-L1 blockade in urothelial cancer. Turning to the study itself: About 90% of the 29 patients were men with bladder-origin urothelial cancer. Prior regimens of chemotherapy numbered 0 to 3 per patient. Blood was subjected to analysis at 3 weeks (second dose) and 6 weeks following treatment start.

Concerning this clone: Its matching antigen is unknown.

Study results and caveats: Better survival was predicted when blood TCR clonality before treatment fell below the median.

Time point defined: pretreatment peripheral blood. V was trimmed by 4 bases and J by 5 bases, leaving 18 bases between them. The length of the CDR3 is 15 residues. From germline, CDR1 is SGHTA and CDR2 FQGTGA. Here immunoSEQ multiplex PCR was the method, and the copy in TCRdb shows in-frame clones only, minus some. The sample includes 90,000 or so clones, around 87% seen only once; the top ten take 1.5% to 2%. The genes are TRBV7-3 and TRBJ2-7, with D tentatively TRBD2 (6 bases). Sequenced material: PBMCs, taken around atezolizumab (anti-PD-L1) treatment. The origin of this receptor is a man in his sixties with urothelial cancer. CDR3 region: CASSSRTGGTDEQYF. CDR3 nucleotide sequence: TGTGCCAGCAGCTCCAGAACAGGAGGGACCGACGAGCAGTACTTC.